This record concerns one T cell receptor (beta chain) sequence. CDR1 and CDR2 from the germline V gene are SNHLY and FYNNEI. This CDR3 has 16 amino acids. The V and J ends lost 5 bases and 5 bases, in that order; junction bases with no gene match: 12. Original handling: Reference gene primer amplification yielded estimated nucleated cell counts. The assay was immunoSEQ multiplex PCR, and TCRdb's table has in-frame clones only and misses some. The V and J calls and clone size come from that table; D and trimming were worked out from the DNA. Among 80,000 to 100,000 clones listed, about nine tenths were seen once. The sample comes from a study of blood T cell repertoires in COVID-19. Study-wide context: Collection of acute and convalescent COVID-19 samples took place in the United States, Italy and Spain. PBMCs, B-cell-depleted T cells, or T cells were the source of the cDNA or gDNA that made up the material.

The receptor's source is a man between 60 and 70 years old with acute or convalescent COVID-19. What was sequenced was peripheral blood. V usage is TRBV2 and J usage is TRBJ1-2, with TRBD1 matching 9 bases. CDR3 protein: CASSFLTGGQSYGYTF. DNA of the CDR3: TGTGCCAGCAGTTTCCTCACAGGGGGCCAGTCGTATGGCTACACCTTC. The full variable domain, with the rest looked up from reference TRBV2 and TRBJ1-2, is EPEVTQTPSHQVTQMGQEVILRCVPISNHLYFYWYRQILGQKVEFLVSFYNNEISEKSEIFDDQFSVERPDGSNFTLKIRSTKLEDSAMYFCASSFLTGGQSYGYTFGSGTRLTVV.